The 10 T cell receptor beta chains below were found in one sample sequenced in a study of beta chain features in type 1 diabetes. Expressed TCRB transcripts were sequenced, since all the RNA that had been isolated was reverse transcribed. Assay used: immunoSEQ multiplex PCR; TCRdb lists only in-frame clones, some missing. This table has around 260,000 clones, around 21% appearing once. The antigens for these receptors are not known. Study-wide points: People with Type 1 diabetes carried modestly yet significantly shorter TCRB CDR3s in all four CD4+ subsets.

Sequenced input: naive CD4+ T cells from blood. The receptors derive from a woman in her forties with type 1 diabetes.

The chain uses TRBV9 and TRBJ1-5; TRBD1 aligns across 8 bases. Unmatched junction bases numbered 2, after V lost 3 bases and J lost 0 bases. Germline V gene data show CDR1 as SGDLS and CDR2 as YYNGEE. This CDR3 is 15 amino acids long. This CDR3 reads CASSAGTGSNQPQHF. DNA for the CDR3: TGTGCCAGCAGCGCGGGGACAGGTAGCAATCAGCCCCAGCATTTT.

CDR3 residues: CASSPTVVHEQFF. CDR3 in DNA: TGTGCCAGCAGTCCAACAGTGGTCCATGAGCAGTTCTTC. J is TRBJ2-1 and V is TRBV27; D is undetermined. Germline assignment: CDR1 MNHEY and CDR2 SMNVEV (reference sequence). Trimming took off 5 bases at V and 8 bases at J, with 13 bases between the two ends. The CDR3 runs 13 residues.

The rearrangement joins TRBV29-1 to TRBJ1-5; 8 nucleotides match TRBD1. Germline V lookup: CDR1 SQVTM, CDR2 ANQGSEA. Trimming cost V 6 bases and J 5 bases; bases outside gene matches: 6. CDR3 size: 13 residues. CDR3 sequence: CSVRTGTDQPQHF. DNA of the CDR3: TGCAGCGTACGGACAGGGACGGATCAGCCCCAGCATTTT. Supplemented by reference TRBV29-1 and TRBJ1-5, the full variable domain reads SAVISQKPSRDICQRGTSLTIQCQVDSQVTMMFWYRQQPGQSLTLIATANQGSEATYESGFVIDKFPISRPNLTFSTLTVSNMSPEDSSIYLCSVRTGTDQPQHFGDGTRLSIL.

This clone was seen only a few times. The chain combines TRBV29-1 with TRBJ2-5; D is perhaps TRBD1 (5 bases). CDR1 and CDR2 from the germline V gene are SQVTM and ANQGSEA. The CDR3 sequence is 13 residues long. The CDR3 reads CRGWWQGGETQYF. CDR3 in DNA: TGCAGGGGGTGGTGGCAGGGCGGAGAGACCCAGTACTTC.

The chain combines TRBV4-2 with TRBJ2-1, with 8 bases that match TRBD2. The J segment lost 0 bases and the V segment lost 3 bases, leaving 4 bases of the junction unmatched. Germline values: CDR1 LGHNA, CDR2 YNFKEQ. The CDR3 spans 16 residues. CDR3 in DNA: TGTGCCAGCAGCCAGTTAGCGGGGAGCTCCTACAATGAGCAGTTCTTC. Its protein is CASSQLAGSSYNEQFF.

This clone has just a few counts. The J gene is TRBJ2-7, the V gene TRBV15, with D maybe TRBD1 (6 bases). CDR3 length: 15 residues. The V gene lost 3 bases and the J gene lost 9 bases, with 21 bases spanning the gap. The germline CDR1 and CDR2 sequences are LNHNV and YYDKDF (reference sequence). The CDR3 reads CATSSRDTLRVVQYF. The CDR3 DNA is TGTGCCACCAGCAGTCGGGACACCCTACGAGTGGTGCAGTACTTC.

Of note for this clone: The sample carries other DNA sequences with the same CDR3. The CDR3 DNA reads as TGTGCCAGCAGCTTGCAGGGTGGCCCCTACGAGCAGTACTTC. Translating gives CASSLQGGPYEQYF. This chain links TRBV7-2 with TRBJ2-7; D may be TRBD1 (5 bases). CDR1 is SGHTA and CDR2 is FQGNSA in the germline V gene. This CDR3 is built from 14 residues. V lost 3 bases and J lost 2, with 11 bases in between.

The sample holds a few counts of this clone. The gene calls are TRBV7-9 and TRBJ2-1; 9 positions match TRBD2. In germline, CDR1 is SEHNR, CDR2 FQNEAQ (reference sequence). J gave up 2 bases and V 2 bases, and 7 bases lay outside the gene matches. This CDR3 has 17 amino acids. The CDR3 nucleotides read TGTGCCAGCAGCTTATCTGACCTAGCGGGACCCTACAATGAGCAGTTCTTC. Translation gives CASSLSDLAGPYNEQFF.

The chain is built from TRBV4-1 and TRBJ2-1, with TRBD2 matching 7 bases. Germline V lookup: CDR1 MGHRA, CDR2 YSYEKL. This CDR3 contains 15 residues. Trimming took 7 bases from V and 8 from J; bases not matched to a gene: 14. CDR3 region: CASTSIETSSYEQFF. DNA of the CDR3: TGCGCCAGCACCAGTATCGAGACTAGCAGCTATGAGCAGTTCTTC.

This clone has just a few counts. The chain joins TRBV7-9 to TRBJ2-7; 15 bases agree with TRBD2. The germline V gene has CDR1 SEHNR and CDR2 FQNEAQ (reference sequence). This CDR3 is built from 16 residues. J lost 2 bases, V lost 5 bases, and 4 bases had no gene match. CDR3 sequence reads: CASSLRTSGRAYEQYF. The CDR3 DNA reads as TGTGCCAGCAGCCTAAGGACTAGCGGGAGGGCCTACGAGCAGTACTTC.